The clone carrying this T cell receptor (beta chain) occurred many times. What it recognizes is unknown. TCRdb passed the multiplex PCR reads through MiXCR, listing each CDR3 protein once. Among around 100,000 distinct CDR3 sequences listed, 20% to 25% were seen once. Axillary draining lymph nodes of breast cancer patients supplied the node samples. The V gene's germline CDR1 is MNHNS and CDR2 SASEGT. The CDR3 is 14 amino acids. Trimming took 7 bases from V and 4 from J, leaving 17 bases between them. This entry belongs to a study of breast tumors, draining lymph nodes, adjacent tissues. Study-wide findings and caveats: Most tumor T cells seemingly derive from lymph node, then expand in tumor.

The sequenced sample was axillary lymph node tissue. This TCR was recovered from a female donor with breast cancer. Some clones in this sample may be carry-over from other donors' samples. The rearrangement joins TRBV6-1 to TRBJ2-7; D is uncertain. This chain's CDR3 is CASTRRSKDYEQYF. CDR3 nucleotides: TGTGCCAGCACCAGAAGGAGTAAGGATTACGAGCAGTACTTC.